These T cell receptor beta chains were read from a single sample in a study of T cell responses to AZD1222 COVID-19 vaccine. The protocol was immunoSEQ multiplex PCR, while the TCRdb copy is restricted to in-frame clones and leaves out a portion. The sample yields over 100,000 clones, about 89% seen once. Sequencing was performed on peripheral blood, taken 28 days after the second AZD1222 dose. The origin of the receptors is an adult who received the AZD1222 COVID-19 vaccine. Both conserved end residues are part of each CDR3. D genes are given only for firm matches.

j_call d_call v_call cdr3_nt cdr3_aa
TRBJ1-1 - TRBV28 TGTGCCAGCAGTATGGAGGGGAAGAACACTGAAGCTTTCTTT CASSMEGKNTEAFF
TRBJ2-1 - TRBV11-2 TGTGCCAGCGGGACATCCGGGACAGCGGGCAATGAGCAGTTCTTC CASGTSGTAGNEQFF
TRBJ1-3 - TRBV5-1 TGCGCCAGCAGCTTGGGGATAGGCCGGCAGACCCTCTCTGGAAACACCATATATTTT CASSLGIGRQTLSGNTIYF
TRBJ1-1 - TRBV6-5 TGTGCCAGCAGTTACTCCCGGACTCTGAACACTGAAGCTTTCTTT CASSYSRTLNTEAFF
TRBJ2-7 - TRBV4-3 TGCGCCAGCAGCCGCGAGAATCGTCCCTCCTACGAGCAGTACTTC CASSRENRPSYEQYF
TRBJ1-2 - TRBV29-1 TGCAGCGTTTCGACTGGGGAAATGTATGGCTACACCTTC CSVSTGEMYGYTF
TRBJ2-1 TRBD1 TRBV19 TGTGCCAGTAGTGCGGGACAGGGGGAGCAGTTCTTC CASSAGQGEQFF
TRBJ1-4 TRBD1 TRBV5-4 TGTGCCAGCAGCTCTCCGACAGGGGGCGCGGACGAAAAACTGTTTTTT CASSSPTGGADEKLFF
TRBJ2-1 - TRBV7-8 TGTGCCAGCAGCTTTATGGGGGTGGCCTACAATGAGCAGTTCTTC CASSFMGVAYNEQFF
TRBJ2-3 - TRBV6-2/TRBV6-3 TGTGCCAGCAGTTTTAGCAAAGATACGCAGTATTTT CASSFSKDTQYF
TRBJ1-1 TRBD1 TRBV6-6 TGTGCCAGCAGTTCCAACCTCCGGGACAGGAGAAAAAAAGCTTTCTTT CASSSNLRDRRKKAFF